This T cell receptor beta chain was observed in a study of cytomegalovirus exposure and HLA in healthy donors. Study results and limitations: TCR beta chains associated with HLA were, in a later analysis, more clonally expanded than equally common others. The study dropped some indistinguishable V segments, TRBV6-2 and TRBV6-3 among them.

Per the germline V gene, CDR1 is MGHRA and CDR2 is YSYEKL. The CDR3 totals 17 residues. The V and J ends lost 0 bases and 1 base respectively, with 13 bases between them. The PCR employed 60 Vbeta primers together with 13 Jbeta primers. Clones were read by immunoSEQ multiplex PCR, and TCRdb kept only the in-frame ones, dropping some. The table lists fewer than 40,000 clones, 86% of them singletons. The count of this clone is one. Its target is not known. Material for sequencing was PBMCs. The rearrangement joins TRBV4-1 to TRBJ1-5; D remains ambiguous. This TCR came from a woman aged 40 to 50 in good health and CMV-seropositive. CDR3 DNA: TGCGCCAGCAGCCAAGATCCGCGGGTTTTCAGCAATCAGCCCCAGCATTTT. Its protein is CASSQDPRVFSNQPQHF.